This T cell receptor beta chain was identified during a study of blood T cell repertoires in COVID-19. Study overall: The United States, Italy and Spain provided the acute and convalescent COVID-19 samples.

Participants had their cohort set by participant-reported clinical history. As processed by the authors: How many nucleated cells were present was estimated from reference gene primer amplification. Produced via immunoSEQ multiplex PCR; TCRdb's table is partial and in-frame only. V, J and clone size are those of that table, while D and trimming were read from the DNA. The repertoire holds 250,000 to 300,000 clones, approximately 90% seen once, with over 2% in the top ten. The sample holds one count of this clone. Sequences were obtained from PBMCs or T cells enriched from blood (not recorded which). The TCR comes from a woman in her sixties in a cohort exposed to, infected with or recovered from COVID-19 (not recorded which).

CDR3: CASSLPVQGVGNTIYF. DNA for the CDR3: TGCGCCAGCAGCTTACCGGTACAGGGGGTCGGAAACACCATATATTTT. This chain uses TRBV5-1 with TRBJ1-3; 8 nucleotides align to TRBD1. V shed 2 bases, J shed 4 bases, and the junction held 8 bases outside the gene matches. Germline V gene sequence: CDR1 SGHRS, CDR2 YFSETQ. The CDR3 contains 16 residues.